The 3 T cell receptor beta chains below come from one sample, sequenced in a study of beta chain features in type 1 diabetes. Reverse transcribing all isolated RNA meant expressed TCRB transcripts were sequenced. TCRdb's copy holds only in-frame clones and misses some; the assay was immunoSEQ multiplex PCR. The sample consists of fewer than 300,000 clones, roughly 11% of them appearing once. Overall study results and limits: All four CD4+ subsets from Type 1 diabetes patients carried moderately but significantly shorter TCRB CDR3s.

Their cognate antigens are unknown. Sequenced material: naive CD4+ T cells from blood. Receptors originate from a young man with type 1 diabetes.

The chain has TRBV7-9 and TRBJ2-1, with TRBD1 matching 7 bases. There are 15 residues in the CDR3. Germline V CDR1 and CDR2: SEHNR, FQNEAQ (reference sequence). V lost 5 bases, J lost 5 bases, and 9 bases stayed unmatched. The CDR3 sequence is CASSAPLGQNNEQFF. CDR3 bases: TGTGCCAGCAGCGCCCCCTTGGGACAGAACAATGAGCAGTTCTTC.

The chain joins TRBV29-1 to TRBJ2-4, with D possibly TRBD2 on 6 matching bases. The CDR3 loop spans 14 amino acids. V was cut by 7 bases and J by 6 bases, with 19 bases left in between. Germline CDR1 reads SQVTM; CDR2 reads ANQGSEA. CDR3 in DNA: TGCAGCGCTATAACCGGGACTGGGGTAAACATTCAGTACTTC. Translated, it gives CSAITGTGVNIQYF.

The gene calls are TRBV4-2 and TRBJ1-6; the D is unclear. CDR1 is LGHNA and CDR2 is YNFKEQ in the germline V gene. The CDR3 consists of 18 residues. The ends were cut back, 6 bases at V and 9 bases at J, with 27 bases in the middle. This chain's CDR3 is CASSPTGVKGSGSSPLHF. The CDR3 DNA follows: TGTGCCAGCAGTCCAACCGGGGTAAAAGGCTCCGGAAGTTCACCCCTCCACTTT.